What follows are 15 T cell receptor beta chains derived from one specimen sequenced in a study of T-cell memory formation after mild COVID-19. MiXCR, run by TCRdb on the 5' RACE reads, gives a single entry per CDR3 protein. The sample yields approximately 290,000 distinct CDR3 sequences, roughly a fifth seen once. Sequencing was performed on PBMCs or a T cell subset sorted from them (not recorded which). The receptor set was obtained from a man aged 18 to 29 who had mild COVID-19 (a few samples of this study predate the infection). Cell type and time point are not known.

This clonotype turned up a few times. The chain uses TRBV7-2 and TRBJ1-2, with no clear D. The germline CDR1 and CDR2 sequences are SGHTA and FQGNSA. The CDR3 consists of 13 residues. V was pared by 3 bases and J by 6 bases, with 11 bases between. The CDR3 DNA follows: TGTGCCAGCAGCTTCGCCGGAAGGGATGGCTACACCTTC. Translated, it gives CASSFAGRDGYTF.

The genes are TRBV14 and TRBJ1-1, with D perhaps matching TRBD1 (5 bases). CDR3 length: 15 residues. CDR1 is SGHDN and CDR2 is FVKESK in the germline V gene. The V gene lost 4 bases and the J gene lost 3 bases, with 15 bases spanning the gap. The CDR3 protein is CASSPLGLTDTEAFF. The DNA for the CDR3 is TGTGCCAGCAGCCCCTTGGGACTGACGGACACTGAAGCTTTCTTT.

Only a few counts were recorded for this clonotype. J is TRBJ1-1 and V is TRBV20-1; no firm D call. The CDR3 consists of 11 residues. From germline, CDR1 is DFQATT and CDR2 SNEGSKA (reference sequence). V was cut by 2 bases and J by 10 bases, with 11 bases left in between. The CDR3 sequence: CSARNGPGAFF. The CDR3 coding sequence is TGCAGTGCTAGAAACGGCCCCGGAGCTTTCTTT.

This clonotype has only a few counts. The CDR3 DNA reads TGCGCCAGCAGCCAAGATGTGGACATATATCAGCCCCAGCATTTT. This gives the protein CASSQDVDIYQPQHF. This chain joins TRBV4-3 and TRBJ1-5, with a tentative D call TRBD1 (5 bases). The CDR3 totals 15 residues. Germline CDR1 is LGHNA and CDR2 is YSLEER. The V and J ends lost 0 bases and 5 bases respectively, with 11 bases between them.

This clonotype has a handful of counts. The rearrangement links TRBV7-3 to TRBJ2-5; 7 positions agree with TRBD1. Germline values: CDR1 SGHTA, CDR2 FQGTGA. V was pared by 5 bases and J by 5 bases, with 11 bases of the junction left unmatched. The CDR3 loop spans 15 amino acids. The CDR3 DNA reads TGTGCCAGCAGCGCCTTACAGGGGCCTGGGGAGACCCAGTACTTC. It yields the protein CASSALQGPGETQYF. Drawing the rest from reference TRBV7-3 and TRBJ2-5, the complete variable domain is GAGVSQTPSNKVTEKGKYVELRCDPISGHTALYWYRQSLGQGPEFLIYFQGTGAADDSGLPNDRFFAVRPEGSVSTLKIQRTERGDSAVYLCASSALQGPGETQYFGPGTRLLVL.

This clonotype was counted many times. This sequence joins TRBV7-2 and TRBJ2-1, with a tentative D call TRBD1 (5 bases). The germline V gene has CDR1 SGHTA and CDR2 FQGNSA. There are 14 residues in the CDR3. V was shortened by 5 bases and J by 5 bases, with 13 bases between the two germline ends. CDR3 loop: CASSPWWGHNEQFF. CDR3 DNA: TGTGCCAGCAGCCCCTGGTGGGGCCACAATGAGCAGTTCTTC.

The sample holds a few counts of this clonotype. This chain uses TRBV7-9 with TRBJ2-3, with a tentative D call TRBD2 (5 bases). This CDR3 region has 16 residues. CDR1 is SEHNR, CDR2 FQNEAQ, per germline (reference sequence). Trimming shortened V by 4 bases and J by 2 bases, and 16 bases separated the two germline ends. The CDR3 bases are TGTGCCAGCAGCTCCAAGTTACCCCGGGACACAGATACGCAGTATTTT. Translated, it gives CASSSKLPRDTDTQYF.

This clonotype was seen repeatedly, ten times or more. This chain links TRBV7-2 with TRBJ2-7; D is perhaps TRBD2 (5 bases). The V gene lost 3 bases and the J gene lost 3 bases, with 18 bases spanning the gap. The V gene's germline CDR1 is SGHTA and CDR2 FQGNSA. The CDR3 has 16 residues. The CDR3 DNA is TGTGCCAGCAGCTTTCTTCCCGGAGGACGGTACTACGAGCAGTACTTC. Translated, it gives CASSFLPGGRYYEQYF.

The chain links TRBV12-3 or TRBV12-4 to TRBJ1-6, with 7 bases that match TRBD1. The CDR3 is 14 amino acids. After removal of 5 bases from V and 8 bases from J, the junction contained 6 bases not matched to a gene. CDR3 bases: TGTGCCAGCAGTCACCAGGGGGGGCATTCACCCCTCCACTTT. It yields the protein CASSHQGGHSPLHF.

The V and J genes are TRBV5-5 and TRBJ1-1, with TRBD1 identical over 11 bases. V lost 4 bases, J lost 2 bases, and 13 bases stayed unmatched. CDR1 and CDR2 from the germline V gene are SGHKS and YYEKEE (reference sequence). This CDR3 contains 18 residues. In DNA form, the CDR3 reads TGTGCCAGCAGCGGATCCGGACAGGGGGCCTACTTAAACACTGAAGCTTTCTTT. Protein sequence: CASSGSGQGAYLNTEAFF.

This clonotype was detected only a few times. J is TRBJ2-7 and V is TRBV10-3, with TRBD1 identical over 7 bases. V lost 6 bases and J lost 7; bases outside the gene matches: 6. CDR3 size: 12 residues. Germline-derived CDR1 and CDR2 are ENHRY and SYGVKD. The DNA for the CDR3 is TGTGCCATCAGCCAGGGGGTTGGGGAGCAGTACGTC. Translated: CAISQGVGEQYV.

This clonotype was seen only once. The chain is built from TRBV11-2 and TRBJ1-6; tentative D call: TRBD1 (5 bases). Looked up from germline, CDR1 is SGHAT and CDR2 is FQNNGV. The CDR3 loop spans 17 amino acids. Trimming removed 2 bases from V and 10 bases from J, with 21 bases in between. The CDR3 region has the DNA TGTGCCAGCAGCTTATATTTTCCCGCGGGGCTTCGGTCACCCCTCCACTTT. This gives the protein CASSLYFPAGLRSPLHF.

V is TRBV3-1 and J is TRBJ2-7, with 9 nucleotides matching TRBD1. V lost 4 bases, J lost 3 bases, and 7 bases stayed unmatched. Germline V CDR1 and CDR2: LGHDT, YNNKEL (reference sequence). The CDR3 totals 15 residues. The CDR3 here is CASSLPGQGNYEQYF. As DNA, the CDR3 is TGTGCCAGCAGCCTCCCGGGACAGGGTAACTACGAGCAGTACTTC.

The chain has TRBV20-1 and TRBJ2-7, with TRBD1 identical over 7 bases. The CDR3 totals 13 residues. CDR1 DFQATT and CDR2 SNEGSKA come from the germline V gene (reference sequence). After removal of 3 bases from V and 3 bases from J, the junction contained 5 bases not matched to a gene. The CDR3 nucleotides read TGCAGTGCTAGTTTAAGGGGGCTCTACGAGCAGTACTTC. This sequence encodes CSASLRGLYEQYF.

This clonotype came up many times. The chain employs TRBV5-1 and TRBJ2-5; unclear D gene. Trimming shortened V by 0 bases and J by 1 base, and 4 bases separated the two germline ends. The germline V gene encodes CDR1 SGHRS and CDR2 YFSETQ. The CDR3 has 13 amino acids. CDR3 coding DNA: TGCGCCAGCAGCTTGGCGATCCAAGAGACCCAGTACTTC. Its protein is CASSLAIQETQYF. The whole variable domain, filled in from reference TRBV5-1 and TRBJ2-5, reads KAGVTQTPRYLIKTRGQQVTLSCSPISGHRSVSWYQQTPGQGLQFLFEYFSETQRNKGNFPGRFSGRQFSNSRSEMNVSTLELGDSALYLCASSLAIQETQYFGPGTRLLVL.